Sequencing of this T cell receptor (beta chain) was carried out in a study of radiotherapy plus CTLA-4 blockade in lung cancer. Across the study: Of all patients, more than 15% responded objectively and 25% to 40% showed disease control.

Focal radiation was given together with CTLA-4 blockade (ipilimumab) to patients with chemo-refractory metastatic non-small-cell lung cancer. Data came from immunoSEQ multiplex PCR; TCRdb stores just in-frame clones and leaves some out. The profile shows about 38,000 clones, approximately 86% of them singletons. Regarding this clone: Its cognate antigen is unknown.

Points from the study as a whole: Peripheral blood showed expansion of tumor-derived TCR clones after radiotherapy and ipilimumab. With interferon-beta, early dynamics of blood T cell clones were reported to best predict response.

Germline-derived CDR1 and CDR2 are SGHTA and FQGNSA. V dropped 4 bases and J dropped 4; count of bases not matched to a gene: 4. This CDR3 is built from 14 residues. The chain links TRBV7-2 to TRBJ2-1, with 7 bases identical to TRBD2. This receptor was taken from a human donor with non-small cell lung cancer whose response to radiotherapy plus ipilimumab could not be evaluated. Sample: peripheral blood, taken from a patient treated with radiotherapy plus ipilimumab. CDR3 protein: CASSWEGGYNEQFF. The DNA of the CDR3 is TGTGCCAGCAGCTGGGAGGGCGGGTACAATGAGCAGTTCTTC.